This T cell receptor (beta chain) was identified during a study of cytomegalovirus exposure and HLA in healthy donors. General study points: There were some V segments, including TRBV6-2 and TRBV6-3, excluded as indistinguishable. It was reported in a later analysis that an Asian-associated ancestry cluster showed fewer N-insertions than the roughly 670-donor mean. Later examination showed HLA-associated TCR beta chains had greater clonal expansion than equally common others.

Germline V gene sequence: CDR1 MNHEY, CDR2 SVGAGI. Unmatched junction bases numbered 2, after V lost 5 bases and J lost 2 bases. The CDR3 is made up of 15 amino acids. Both 60 Vbeta primers and 13 Jbeta primers went into the PCR. Only in-frame clones appear in the TCRdb table, and some are missing; sequencing was by immunoSEQ multiplex PCR. The sample yields more than 150,000 clones, around 81% seen once. The donors (healthy individuals) were bone marrow donors. With respect to this clone: Its specificity is unknown.

The chain combines TRBV6-5 with TRBJ2-3, with 12 bases identical to TRBD2. The sequence derives from a woman aged 18-29 years in good health and CMV-seropositive. Material for sequencing was PBMCs. The CDR3 loop reads CASSTSGGTTDTQYF. The DNA for the CDR3 is TGTGCCAGCAGTACTAGCGGGGGGACCACAGATACGCAGTATTTT.